The 17 T cell receptor beta chains listed next were all sequenced from one sample in a study of OX40 agonist ivuxolimab in advanced cancers. Only in-frame clones appear in the TCRdb table, and some are missing; sequencing was by immunoSEQ multiplex PCR. The sample records tens of thousands of clones, less than 90% being singletons. This sample comprised CD4+ or CD8+ T cells sorted from blood, obtained in a trial of the OX40 agonist ivuxolimab. The source is an adult with an advanced solid tumor such as melanoma, head and neck, liver or kidney cancer.

CDR3 in amino acids: CASKSYRQVSYEQYF. The CDR3 DNA reads as TGCGCCAGCAAGTCGTATCGACAGGTATCCTACGAGCAGTACTTC. V usage is TRBV5-1 and J usage is TRBJ2-7, with D possibly being TRBD1 (6 bases). The length of the CDR3 is 15 residues. The V end lost 6 bases, the J end lost 1 base, and 17 bases lay between the germline ends. Germline CDR1 is SGHRS and CDR2 is YFSETQ.

The chain is built from TRBV2 and TRBJ2-3; D is ambiguous. This CDR3 has 15 amino acids. Trimming took off 3 bases at V and 2 bases at J, with 12 bases between the two ends. Germline V gives CDR1 SNHLY, CDR2 FYNNEI. CDR3 region: CASSETGLYTDTQYF. As DNA, the CDR3 is TGTGCCAGCAGTGAGACCGGATTGTACACAGATACGCAGTATTTT.

This clone was seen a single time. The chain couples TRBV7-2 to TRBJ2-2; 12 bases are a match to TRBD2. CDR3 length: 19 amino acids. Germline CDR1 reads SGHTA; CDR2 reads FQGNSA. Trimming cost V 5 bases and J 4 bases; bases outside gene matches: 14. The CDR3 DNA is TGTGCCAGCAGCCCGCGGCAATTGACTAGCGGGGGCTTCACCGGGGAGCTGTTTTTT. This gives the protein CASSPRQLTSGGFTGELFF.

This chain uses TRBV7-9 with TRBJ1-1; no definite D call. The CDR3 is 14 residues long. Trimming took 5 bases from V and 4 from J, leaving 14 bases between them. Germline V gene data show CDR1 as SEHNR and CDR2 as FQNEAQ (reference sequence). The DNA of the CDR3 is TGTGCCAGCAGCGGAGGGTGGAGCGGCACTGAAGCTTTCTTT. This codes for CASSGGWSGTEAFF.

The V gene is TRBV5-4, the J gene TRBJ2-2, with D possibly TRBD2 on 6 matching bases. V gave up 5 bases and J gave up 0 bases, with 8 bases separating them. This CDR3 comprises 14 residues. Germline-derived CDR1 and CDR2 are SGHNT and YYREEE (reference sequence). In DNA, the CDR3 is TGTGCCAGCAGGGGGGAGGCGAACACCGGGGAGCTGTTTTTT. Translated, it gives CASRGEANTGELFF.

The gene calls are TRBV5-8 and TRBJ1-5; D unresolved. Germline lookup yields CDR1 SGHTS and CDR2 YDEGEE. The CDR3 contains 13 residues. V was clipped by 0 bases and J by 8 bases, with 9 bases between them. For the CDR3, the DNA is TGTGCCAGCAGCTTGGATCGTAGGGAGCCCCAGCATTTT. Translation gives CASSLDRREPQHF.

V usage is TRBV10-3 and J usage is TRBJ2-5; D call uncertain. This CDR3 is built from 13 residues. CDR1 ENHRY and CDR2 SYGVKD come from the germline V gene. Deletions cut 5 bases from V and 2 bases from J, with 9 bases between. The CDR3: CAISIDLQETQYF. CDR3 nucleotides: TGTGCCATCAGTATTGACCTGCAAGAGACCCAGTACTTC.

The rearrangement links TRBV2 to TRBJ1-2; tentatively, D is TRBD1 (6 bases). Germline values: CDR1 SNHLY, CDR2 FYNNEI. CDR3 length: 11 amino acids. Trimming removed 6 bases from V and 7 bases from J, with 9 bases in between. The CDR3 here is CASSLRGGYTF. DNA for the CDR3: TGTGCCAGCAGCCTCAGGGGTGGCTACACCTTC.

V is TRBV7-9 and J is TRBJ1-1; no firm D call. Trimming left V 1 base short and J 2 bases short, with 8 bases between. This CDR3 has 14 amino acids. CDR1 is SEHNR, CDR2 FQNEAQ, per germline (reference sequence). CDR3 in DNA: TGTGCCAGCAGCTTAGGCGTTCCCAACACTGAAGCTTTCTTT. This sequence encodes CASSLGVPNTEAFF.

This chain joins TRBV29-1 and TRBJ1-5; D remains ambiguous. The CDR3 totals 13 residues. Deletions cut 6 bases from V and 5 bases from J, with 14 bases between. CDR1 is SQVTM, CDR2 ANQGSEA, per germline. The CDR3 is CSVSSGVDQPQHF. The CDR3, as DNA: TGCAGCGTCTCTTCCGGGGTCGATCAGCCCCAGCATTTT.

V usage is TRBV5-6 and J usage is TRBJ1-2; weak D call: TRBD1 (5 bases). CDR3 length: 14 residues. Looked up from germline, CDR1 is SGHDT and CDR2 is YYEEEE. V lost 1 base and J lost 2, with 9 bases in between. CDR3 amino acids: CASSLYGTNYGYTF. The CDR3 bases are TGTGCCAGCAGCTTGTATGGGACCAACTATGGCTACACCTTC.

The chain carries TRBV5-6 and TRBJ1-5, with TRBD1 matching over 10 bases. Germline V gives CDR1 SGHDT, CDR2 YYEEEE. The CDR3 loop spans 17 amino acids. The V gene end was trimmed by 1 base and the J gene end by 4 bases; junction bases not matched to a gene: 8. The CDR3 coding sequence is TGTGCCAGCAGCTTGAGGGGGGACAGGGGTTTTAATCAGCCCCAGCATTTT. The encoded protein is CASSLRGDRGFNQPQHF. The full variable domain, completed using reference TRBV5-6 and TRBJ1-5, is DAGVTQSPTHLIKTRGQQVTLRCSPKSGHDTVSWYQQALGQGPQFIFQYYEEEERQRGNFPDRFSGHQFPNYSSELNVNALLLGDSALYLCASSLRGDRGFNQPQHFGDGTRLSIL.

The J gene is TRBJ2-1, the V gene TRBV2; possibly TRBD2 for D (6 bases). CDR3 length equals 15 residues. With 2 bases removed from V and 9 bases from J, the gap between germline ends came to 17 bases. CDR1 and CDR2 (germline): SNHLY, FYNNEI. CDR3 residues: CASSERGQGGGEQFF. DNA for the CDR3: TGTGCCAGCAGTGAAAGGGGCCAGGGAGGCGGTGAGCAGTTCTTC.

The genes are TRBV19 and TRBJ1-2; D not certain. The V end was cut by 2 bases, the J end by 8 bases, with 12 bases between. The CDR3 sequence is 13 residues long. Germline V gene sequence: CDR1 LNHDA, CDR2 SQIVND (reference sequence). The CDR3 DNA sequence: TGTGCCAGTAGTATATTGAAGGGCATGGGCTACACCTTC. This sequence encodes CASSILKGMGYTF.

The chain links TRBV5-4 to TRBJ1-1; the match to TRBD1 covers 7 bases. V trimming: 1 base; J trimming: 6 bases; junction bases outside the gene matches: 6. The germline V gene encodes CDR1 SGHNT and CDR2 YYREEE (reference sequence). The CDR3 has 14 amino acids. CDR3 loop: CASSLTGVGAEAFF. The CDR3 DNA reads as TGTGCCAGCAGCTTGACAGGGGTAGGCGCTGAAGCTTTCTTT.

V and J are TRBV5-1 and TRBJ2-1, with 8 bases fitting TRBD2. This CDR3 is built from 13 residues. Germline CDR1 SGHRS, CDR2 YFSETQ. J was trimmed by 12 bases and V by 4 bases; bases with no gene match: 9. The DNA for the CDR3 is TGCGCCAGCAGCAGATCCGGGAGGGCCGGGCAGTTCTTC. The encoded protein is CASSRSGRAGQFF.

V and J are TRBV6-1 and TRBJ2-1; D is undetermined. Trimming cost V 4 bases and J 12 bases, with 13 bases left between them. CDR3 length equals 12 residues. CDR1 is MNHNS and CDR2 is SASEGT in the germline V gene. The CDR3 loop is CASSGNYLRQFF. In nucleotides, the CDR3 is TGTGCCAGCAGTGGGAACTATCTTCGGCAGTTCTTC.